Listed below are T cell receptor beta chains from one sample, sequenced in a study of blood T cell repertoires in COVID-19. Only in-frame clones appear in the TCRdb table, and some are missing; sequencing was by immunoSEQ multiplex PCR. The sample comprises about 75,000 clones, roughly 88% of which are singletons, and about a fifth rests with the top ten. The sample was peripheral blood. The receptors here all came from a woman aged 50 to 65 with acute or convalescent COVID-19. CDR3s include the opening cysteine and the closing phenylalanine or tryptophan. A D gene is named only where the DNA matches it firmly. Only part of the rows carry a size: once, few, many, or a class if the clone is expanded.

cdr3_aa cdr3_nt v_call clone_size j_call d_call
CAWSERMGQIGFYEQYF TGTGCCTGGAGTGAAAGAATGGGACAGATCGGGTTCTACGAGCAGTACTTC TRBV30 . TRBJ2-7 TRBD1
CASSLGDRGVGSPLHF TGCGCCAGCAGCTTGGGGGACAGGGGAGTTGGATCACCCCTCCACTTT TRBV5-1 . TRBJ1-6 TRBD1
CSASGDIHEQYF TGCAGTGCTAGTGGGGACATCCACGAGCAGTACTTC TRBV20-1 . TRBJ2-7 .
CASSLGTSGYNEQFF TGTGCCAGCAGCCTCGGGACTAGCGGTTACAATGAGCAGTTCTTC TRBV11-3 once TRBJ2-1 TRBD2
CASSYSGTGGAMQPQHF TGTGCCAGCAGTTACTCCGGGACAGGGGGCGCGATGCAGCCCCAGCATTTT TRBV6-2/TRBV6-3 . TRBJ1-5 TRBD1
CASQRGGTDTQYF TGTGCCTCCCAAAGGGGGGGGACAGATACGCAGTATTTT TRBV24-1 . TRBJ2-3 .
CASSRGQKSYEQYF TGTGCCAGCAGTAGGGGACAGAAGTCCTACGAGCAGTACTTC TRBV6-2/TRBV6-3 . TRBJ2-7 TRBD1
CASRSMGGNTGELFF TGCGCCAGCCGAAGTATGGGAGGGAACACCGGGGAGCTGTTTTTT TRBV5-1 . TRBJ2-2 .
CASSSSDRVQGGYTF TGTGCCAGCAGTTCGTCCGACAGGGTCCAGGGGGGCTACACCTTC TRBV28 . TRBJ1-2 TRBD1
CASSVDSHTPVEELFF TGTGCCAGCAGCGTAGACAGCCATACGCCTGTCGAGGAGCTGTTTTTT TRBV9 . TRBJ2-2 .
CAWAPAADRGLNTEAFF TGTGCCTGGGCCCCGGCAGCGGACAGGGGACTTAACACTGAAGCTTTCTTT TRBV30 . TRBJ1-1 TRBD1
CASTLSTGVGYGYTF TGTGCCAGCACCCTGTCCACAGGGGTGGGCTATGGCTACACCTTC TRBV5-5 few TRBJ1-2 TRBD1
CASGRPSNTGELFF TGTGCCAGTGGCCGCCCTTCAAACACCGGGGAGCTGTTTTTT TRBV19 few TRBJ2-2 .
CASSRNRVAGGFGNEQFF TGTGCCAGCAGCCGGAATAGGGTAGCGGGGGGGTTTGGGAATGAGCAGTTCTTC TRBV7-2 . TRBJ2-1 TRBD2
CASSLVQVGAGRQNTIYF TGTGCCAGCAGCTTAGTACAAGTAGGGGCCGGGCGACAAAACACCATATATTTT TRBV7-9 . TRBJ1-3 .